Below, 19 T cell receptor beta chains from the same sample are listed, as sequenced in a study of T cells in Graves' hyperthyroidism and ophthalmopathy. Researchers amplified the TCR beta CDR3 regions from RNA transcripts. The TCR CDR3 was amplified in a first-round RT-PCR using the HTBI primer set. TCRdb reanalysed the multiplex PCR reads using MiXCR and keeps one entry per CDR3 protein. This table has 300,000 to 450,000 distinct CDR3 sequences, around a sixth appearing once. Material: blood. The receptors were sampled from a man between 18 and 35 years old with Graves' ophthalmopathy.

There are many counts of this clonotype. CDR3 residues: CASSTSSGAGGISPLHF. CDR3 bases: TGTGCCAGCAGCACCAGTTCAGGGGCAGGAGGGATATCACCCCTCCACTTT. V usage is TRBV7-9 and J usage is TRBJ1-6, with D possibly TRBD1 on 6 matching bases. This CDR3 region has 17 residues. Deletions cut 5 bases from V and 10 bases from J, with 24 bases between. The germline gives CDR1 SEHNR, CDR2 FQNEAQ (reference sequence).

This clonotype appeared many times. The CDR3 sequence: CASSLRGGKETQYF. CDR3 sequence (DNA): TGCGCCAGCAGCTTGCGGGGGGGAAAAGAGACCCAGTACTTC. The V and J genes are TRBV5-1 and TRBJ2-5; 8 bases are a match to TRBD2. The CDR3 contains 14 residues. The V segment lost 1 base and the J segment 3 bases; nucleotides outside the gene matches: 2. CDR1 is SGHRS and CDR2 is YFSETQ in the germline V gene. Full variable domain (rest looked up from reference TRBV5-1 and TRBJ2-5): KAGVTQTPRYLIKTRGQQVTLSCSPISGHRSVSWYQQTPGQGLQFLFEYFSETQRNKGNFPGRFSGRQFSNSRSEMNVSTLELGDSALYLCASSLRGGKETQYFGPGTRLLVL.

The table lists this clonotype with many counts. The rearrangement links TRBV7-9 to TRBJ1-1; D call uncertain. Trimming shortened V by 0 bases and J by 4 bases, and 12 bases separated the two germline ends. The CDR3 contains 15 residues. Germline V gene data show CDR1 as SEHNR and CDR2 as FQNEAQ (reference sequence). CDR3 sequence (DNA): TGTGCCAGCAGCTTAGCGCGGGTTATCAGCACTGAAGCTTTCTTT. It codes for CASSLARVISTEAFF.

This clonotype was found many times. This rearrangement joins TRBV20-1 to TRBJ1-2; no firm D call. This CDR3 region has 11 residues. In germline, CDR1 is DFQATT, CDR2 SNEGSKA (reference sequence). V was pared by 1 base and J by 7 bases, with 7 bases between. The CDR3 sequence is CSARGWAGYTF. The CDR3 DNA is TGCAGTGCTAGAGGGTGGGCTGGCTACACCTTC.

The gene calls are TRBV9 and TRBJ2-3, with D maybe TRBD2 (5 bases). This CDR3 is built from 15 residues. Trimming removed 2 bases from V and 2 bases from J, with 12 bases in between. In germline, CDR1 is SGDLS, CDR2 YYNGEE. The CDR3 sequence is CASSVSSYHTDTQYF. CDR3 nucleotides: TGTGCCAGCAGCGTTTCTAGCTACCACACAGATACGCAGTATTTT.

In its sample, this clonotype was seen a few times. This rearrangement joins TRBV12-3 or TRBV12-4 to TRBJ2-7; the match to TRBD1 covers 8 bases. The CDR3 spans 14 residues. V lost 7 bases and J lost 4; bases outside the gene matches: 9. CDR3 bases: TGTGCCAGCACTTCCGGGACAGGACTTTACGAGCAGTACTTC. This translates into CASTSGTGLYEQYF.

The rearrangement uses TRBV3-1 and TRBJ2-5; 8 bases agree with TRBD2. The CDR3 runs 15 residues. J was trimmed by 4 bases and V by 0 bases; bases with no gene match: 4. In germline, CDR1 is LGHDT, CDR2 YNNKEL (reference sequence). The CDR3 loop is CASSQDPGGAETQYF. CDR3 sequence (DNA): TGTGCCAGCAGCCAAGATCCCGGGGGGGCAGAGACCCAGTACTTC.

This clonotype has only a few counts. The chain is built from TRBV14 and TRBJ2-2; D is tentatively TRBD1 or TRBD2 (6 bases each). The V gene lost 3 bases and the J gene lost 6 bases, with 14 bases spanning the gap. Germline V CDR1 and CDR2: SGHDN, FVKESK. The CDR3 sequence is 15 residues long. The CDR3 protein is CASSHPPGGPGELFF. In DNA, the CDR3 is TGTGCCAGCAGCCATCCTCCCGGGGGCCCCGGGGAGCTGTTTTTT.

At least ten counts were recorded for this clonotype. V gene TRBV24-1 combines with J gene TRBJ2-7; TRBD2 aligns across 8 bases. This CDR3 is built from 15 residues. Germline trimming cut 3 bases from V and 2 bases from J; bases unmatched to any gene: 5. Per the germline V gene, CDR1 is KGHDR and CDR2 is SFDVKD. Here the CDR3 reads CATSDPRGEAYEQYF. The CDR3, as DNA: TGTGCCACCAGTGATCCGCGGGGGGAGGCCTACGAGCAGTACTTC.

At least ten counts were recorded for this clonotype. V usage is TRBV18 and J usage is TRBJ2-2, with unresolved D. Trimming stripped 3 bases from V and 4 bases from J, with 0 bases between. There are 11 residues in the CDR3. Germline CDR1 KGHSH, CDR2 LQKENI. DNA for the CDR3: TGTGCCAGCTCACCCACCGGGGAGCTGTTTTTT. Protein product: CASSPTGELFF.

The chain has TRBV19 and TRBJ1-6, with 7 positions matching TRBD1. Germline V lookup: CDR1 LNHDA, CDR2 SQIVND (reference sequence). This CDR3 contains 16 residues. Trimming removed 2 bases from V and 6 bases from J; junction bases left unmatched: 7. CDR3 DNA: TGTGCCAGTAGTATATGGGGACAGACGCTTAATTCACCCCTCCACTTT. Protein product: CASSIWGQTLNSPLHF.

The sample holds many counts of this clonotype. The chain couples TRBV28 to TRBJ1-1; D is unclear. CDR3 length equals 12 residues. The germline CDR1 and CDR2 sequences are MDHEN and SYDVKM. The V gene lost 4 bases and the J gene lost 5 bases, with 8 bases spanning the gap. Here the CDR3 reads CASSWARTEAFF. The CDR3 coding sequence is TGTGCCAGCAGTTGGGCACGGACTGAAGCTTTCTTT.

This clonotype was seen at least ten times. V gene TRBV20-1 combines with J gene TRBJ2-5; D ambiguous. This CDR3 is built from 16 residues. Per germline, CDR1 DFQATT and CDR2 SNEGSKA (reference sequence). With 2 bases removed from V and 1 base from J, the gap between germline ends came to 17 bases. The CDR3 loop reads CSARNWADILQETQYF. The CDR3 DNA reads as TGCAGTGCTAGAAATTGGGCAGATATCCTCCAAGAGACCCAGTACTTC.

This clonotype came up a few times. This sequence joins TRBV29-1 and TRBJ2-3; D call uncertain. Trimming removed 4 bases at V and 2 bases at J, with 13 bases between. The CDR3 sequence is 14 residues long. CDR1 SQVTM and CDR2 ANQGSEA come from the germline V gene. For the CDR3, the DNA is TGCAGCGTTGCCCAACTCGGAGTCACAGATACGCAGTATTTT. Residues: CSVAQLGVTDTQYF.

This clonotype was picked up a small number of times. The genes are TRBV5-1 and TRBJ1-1; 8 bases match TRBD1. Germline V gives CDR1 SGHRS, CDR2 YFSETQ. After removal of 4 bases from V and 0 bases from J, the junction contained 8 bases not matched to a gene. The CDR3 length is 16 residues. CDR3 bases: TGCGCCAGCAGCGACCGGGACAGGAACATGAACACTGAAGCTTTCTTT. It encodes CASSDRDRNMNTEAFF.

Worth noting for this clonotype: The missing conserved phenylalanine or tryptophan at the end of this CDR3 makes a read error likely. The chain employs TRBV10-3 and TRBJ2-5; D uncertain. The CDR3 has 13 amino acids. V lost 3 bases and J 2 bases, leaving 7 bases between the germline ends. CDR1 is ENHRY and CDR2 is SYGVKD in the germline V gene. The CDR3: CAISDEFQETQYL. The CDR3, as DNA: TGTGCCATCAGTGATGAGTTTCAAGAGACCCAGTACCTC.

This clonotype has ten or more counts. The chain carries TRBV13 and TRBJ1-2; D gene ambiguous. The CDR3 is 14 residues long. The V and J ends lost 5 bases and 4 bases respectively, with 14 bases between them. Per the germline V gene, CDR1 is PRHDT and CDR2 is FYEKMQ (reference sequence). The CDR3 here is CASSPDRRAYGYTF. For the CDR3, the DNA is TGTGCCAGCAGCCCAGACCGACGGGCCTATGGCTACACCTTC.

This clonotype was seen at least ten times. The chain couples TRBV2 to TRBJ1-2; 9 bases are a match to TRBD1. J gave up 3 bases and V 5 bases, and 7 bases lay outside the gene matches. Germline values: CDR1 SNHLY, CDR2 FYNNEI. CDR3 length: 15 amino acids. Written as DNA, the CDR3 is TGTGCCAGCAGTCCGGGACAGGGAAACTACTATGGCTACACCTTC. This codes for CASSPGQGNYYGYTF.

This clonotype was counted only a few times. V gene TRBV12-3 or TRBV12-4 combines with J gene TRBJ2-7; 9 bases fit TRBD1. V gave up 2 bases and J gave up 9 bases; unmatched junction bases: 8. CDR3 length: 14 amino acids. The CDR3, as DNA: TGTGCCAGCAGTTTAAAAGGACAGGGGTGGGGGCAGTACTTC. This translates into CASSLKGQGWGQYF.